This TCR beta chain stems from a study of T cell changes during pregnancy in multiple sclerosis. The ends were cut back, 0 bases at V and 3 bases at J, with 17 bases in the middle. The CDR3 contains 17 residues. The germline CDR1 and CDR2 sequences are LGHNA and YNFKEQ. Sequencing used immunoSEQ multiplex PCR; TCRdb keeps in-frame clones, though not all of them. The table has roughly 69,000 clones, roughly nine tenths seen once. Sequenced material: peripheral blood, taken after pregnancy. The chain uses TRBV4-2 and TRBJ1-2; a possible D gene is TRBD1 (6 bases). This receptor was identified in a female donor with multiple sclerosis, enrolled in a pregnancy study. In nucleotides, the CDR3 is TGTGCCAGCAGCCAAGACGCCCCCAGGGGCGCGGACTATGGCTACACCTTC. Protein sequence: CASSQDAPRGADYGYTF.